The rows below give T cell receptor beta chains drawn from one sample of a study of cytomegalovirus exposure and HLA in healthy donors. Data came from immunoSEQ multiplex PCR; TCRdb stores just in-frame clones and leaves some out. The sample includes 160,000 or so clones, 65% to 85% of them seen just once. The sample consisted of PBMCs. Every receptor here comes from a woman aged 35 to 49 in good health and CMV-seropositive. The CDR3 runs from the conserved cysteine through the conserved F or W. D genes are given only for firm matches. Rows give clone size only sometimes, using once, few, many, or a class for an expanded clone.

d_call | j_call | v_call | clone_size | cdr3_nt | cdr3_aa
- | TRBJ2-7 | TRBV28 | - | TGTGCCAGCAGTATGGCGGGGAGTAGCGAGCAGTACTTC | CASSMAGSSEQYF
- | TRBJ2-1 | TRBV7-2 | - | TGTGCCAGCAGCACAGAATCGGGGGGCAGGTACAATGAGCAGTTCTTC | CASSTESGGRYNEQFF
- | TRBJ2-7 | TRBV15 | - | TGTGCCACCAGCAGAGAAATGGGCAGGTTCGAGCAGTACTTC | CATSREMGRFEQYF
TRBD1 | TRBJ2-2 | TRBV5-8 | - | TGTGCCAGCAGCCCATATGGGACAGGGGTCGGGGAGCTGTTTTTT | CASSPYGTGVGELFF
TRBD1 | TRBJ2-4 | TRBV4-1 | - | TGCGCCAGCAGCCAAGATCTCGGGACAGACAAAAACATTCAGTACTTC | CASSQDLGTDKNIQYF
- | TRBJ2-2 | TRBV6-5 | - | TGTGCCAGCAGTTCCCCGGTCGGGGAGCTGTTTTTT | CASSSPVGELFF
- | TRBJ1-2 | TRBV2 | once | TGTGCCAACAGACAGATAGATGGCTACACCTTC | CANRQIDGYTF
TRBD1 | TRBJ2-1 | TRBV6-1 | - | TGTGCCAGCAGTGGGACAGGGGGCTTCGATGAGCAGTTCTTC | CASSGTGGFDEQFF
TRBD1 | TRBJ1-1 | TRBV30 | - | TGTGCCTGGACCTCGGGACAGCTACATGAAGCTTTCTTT | CAWTSGQLHEAFF
TRBD2 | TRBJ2-1 | TRBV9 | - | TGTGCCAGCAGCGTAGCGGCTAGCGGGGGGAATGAGCAGTTCTTC | CASSVAASGGNEQFF
TRBD1 | TRBJ1-1 | TRBV30 | - | TGTGCCTGGAACAGGGGTTTGGGGACTGAAGCTTTCTTT | CAWNRGLGTEAFF
TRBD1 | TRBJ2-2 | TRBV7-8 | - | TGTGCCAGCAGCCTGGGACAGGCTTACACCGGGGAGCTGTTTTTT | CASSLGQAYTGELFF
TRBD2 | TRBJ2-3 | TRBV30 | - | TGTGCCTGGACCTTAGGGACTAGCGGGAGCACAGATACGCAGTATTTT | CAWTLGTSGSTDTQYF
- | TRBJ1-1 | TRBV29-1 | - | TGCAGCGTTGATCGGGCCAGGGGCACTGAAGCTTTCTTT | CSVDRARGTEAFF
TRBD1 | TRBJ1-2 | TRBV27 | few | TGTGCCAGCAGTTTATCGAGCTTGGGACAGGGGGCCTATGGCTACACCTTC | CASSLSSLGQGAYGYTF
TRBD1 | TRBJ1-2 | TRBV5-4 | - | TGTGCCAGCAGCTTGGAGGACCGGGACAGCTATGGCTACACCTTC | CASSLEDRDSYGYTF
TRBD2 | TRBJ2-3 | TRBV7-3 | - | TGTGCCAGCAGCCCCAGCGGGGGGCGCACAGATACGCAGTATTTT | CASSPSGGRTDTQYF
TRBD1 | TRBJ1-4 | TRBV7-9 | - | TGTGCCAGCAGCGAGTCGACAGGGACGAGTGAAAAGCTGTTTTTT | CASSESTGTSEKLFF
- | TRBJ2-2 | TRBV7-9 | - | TGTTCCAGCAGCCCATTCATCGGGGAGCTGTTTTTT | CSSSPFIGELFF
- | TRBJ2-7 | TRBV19 | - | TGTGCCAGTAGTAGGGAGGCCAGAGGCACCTACGAGCAGTACTTC | CASSREARGTYEQYF
TRBD2 | TRBJ2-1 | TRBV5-1 | - | TGCGCCAGCAGCTTGGAGGGCGCGGGGGGGATAGATGAGCAGTTCTTC | CASSLEGAGGIDEQFF
TRBD1 | TRBJ2-7 | TRBV29-1 | - | TGCAGCGTTGAAACTGGACAGGATTTCTACGAGCAGTACTTC | CSVETGQDFYEQYF
- | TRBJ1-1 | TRBV4-1 | - | TGCGCCAGCAGCCAAGATATGGGACTGGCAATCAACACTGAAGCTTTCTTT | CASSQDMGLAINTEAFF
- | TRBJ2-7 | TRBV7-6 | - | TGTGCCAGCAGCTTAGAGCACGAGCAGTACTTC | CASSLEHEQYF
TRBD1 | TRBJ2-1 | TRBV19 | - | TGTGCCAGTAGTATCCGGGACAGGGTCGGTGGTGAGCAGTTCTTC | CASSIRDRVGGEQFF
TRBD1 | TRBJ1-2 | TRBV6-5 | - | TGTGCCAGCAGTCCGCAGGGGGAGCGTAACTATGGCTACACCTTC | CASSPQGERNYGYTF
- | TRBJ2-5 | TRBV5-6 | - | TGTGCCAGCAGCTTAGAGATAGAGACCCAGTACTTC | CASSLEIETQYF
- | TRBJ2-7 | TRBV27 | - | TGTGCCAGTTCCCGTGGGGGGATCTCCTACGAGCAGTACTTC | CASSRGGISYEQYF
TRBD1 | TRBJ1-3 | TRBV28 | - | TGTGCCAGCAGGGGGACAGGGTCCGGAAACACCATATATTTT | CASRGTGSGNTIYF
TRBD1 | TRBJ1-2 | TRBV7-9 | few | TGTGCCAGCAGCCGGGGGGGACAGGGGAATTATGCCTTC | CASSRGGQGNYAF
TRBD1 | TRBJ1-2 | TRBV5-8 | - | TGTGCCAGCAACCCAAGGGGGCCGGGTGGCTACACCTTC | CASNPRGPGGYTF
- | TRBJ2-5 | TRBV6-5 | few | TGTGCCAGCAGTCTCGGACAGACGCTAGAGACCCAGTACTTC | CASSLGQTLETQYF
TRBD1 | TRBJ1-5 | TRBV10-3 | - | TGTGCCATCGCCCCCCGGGCCACAGGGGGCAATCAGCCCCAGCATTTT | CAIAPRATGGNQPQHF
- | TRBJ1-2 | TRBV29-1 | - | TGCAGCGTTCTATCTGGCTATGGCTACACCTTC | CSVLSGYGYTF
TRBD2 | TRBJ2-7 | TRBV27 | - | TGTGCCAGCAGTTTATCCCGACTAGCGGGGAATATCGAGCAGTACTTC | CASSLSRLAGNIEQYF
TRBD1 | TRBJ1-1 | TRBV4-2 | - | TGTGCCAGCAGCCTAAGGACAGGGTCGAGTAGCACTGAAGCTTTCTTT | CASSLRTGSSSTEAFF
- | TRBJ2-7 | TRBV5-5 | - | TGTGCCAGTTCAGGGTCTGCCTACGAGCAGTACTTC | CASSGSAYEQYF
- | TRBJ2-3 | TRBV9 | once | TGTGCCAGCAGCGTTTTATTCGGGGCAGATACGCAGTATTTT | CASSVLFGADTQYF
- | TRBJ2-2 | TRBV4-3 | - | TGCGCCAGCAGCCAAGATAGGGGCGGCGGCAGCCACGGGGAGCTGTTTTTT | CASSQDRGGGSHGELFF
TRBD1 | TRBJ1-3 | TRBV18 | - | TGTGCCAGCTCACCCCGGGACAGGGATCGAAACACCATATATTTT | CASSPRDRDRNTIYF
- | TRBJ2-5 | TRBV19 | - | TGTGCCAGTAGTCGACAGACACAAGAGACCCAGTACTTC | CASSRQTQETQYF
TRBD1 | TRBJ2-2 | TRBV27 | - | TGTGCCAGCGGGACAGGGGGAACCGGGGAGCTGTTTTTT | CASGTGGTGELFF
TRBD1 | TRBJ1-2 | TRBV5-1 | - | TGCGCCAGCAGCTGGGGACAGGGCTTCTACACCTTC | CASSWGQGFYTF
TRBD2 | TRBJ2-1 | TRBV11-3 | few | TGTGCCAGCAGCACTCGGACTAGCGGGGTGTTGGGGGAGGAGCAGTTCTTC | CASSTRTSGVLGEEQFF
- | TRBJ1-4 | TRBV29-1 | - | TGCAGCGGACGGGGGGGCCTTAATGAAAAACTGTTTTTT | CSGRGGLNEKLFF
- | TRBJ1-4 | TRBV25-1 | few | TGTGCCAGCAGTGAAATATCGGGTGAAAAACTGTTTTTT | CASSEISGEKLFF
TRBD1 | TRBJ1-5 | TRBV19 | once | TGTGCCAGTAGCCCGGGTCAGGGGGCCGGTCAGCCCCAGCATTTT | CASSPGQGAGQPQHF
TRBD1 | TRBJ1-1 | TRBV2 | - | TGTGCCAGCAGTGAAGCCAGGGGGGCTGAAGCTTTCTTT | CASSEARGAEAFF
- | TRBJ1-1 | TRBV7-9 | - | TGTGCCAGCAGCTTTCGCCAGGGTAACACTGAAGCTTTCTTT | CASSFRQGNTEAFF
TRBD1 | TRBJ2-6 | TRBV7-8 | few | TGTGCCAGCAGTTCTATTCCGGGACAGGGGGTTGCTGGGGCCAACGTCCTGACTTTC | CASSSIPGQGVAGANVLTF
TRBD1 | TRBJ2-7 | TRBV6-1 | once | TGTGCCAGCAGTGACCTTCGACAGGGGGATTACGAGCAGTACTTC | CASSDLRQGDYEQYF